This section outlines one T cell receptor beta chain sequence together with its context. This entry belongs to a study of T-cell reconstitution after alpha-beta-depleted transplantation in children. Preparation of the TCRbeta library was carried out with unique molecular identifiers. TCRdb processed the PCR reads anew with MiXCR; each CDR3 protein has one entry. The sample yields hundreds of thousands of distinct CDR3 sequences, 30% to 35% seen once. Germline CDR1 SGHRS, CDR2 YFSETQ. V lost 3 bases and J lost 7; bases outside the gene matches: 8. The CDR3 runs to 15 residues. The chain has TRBV5-1 and TRBJ2-1; 9 nucleotides agree with TRBD2. This sequence originates from a human donor who donated a stem cell graft to a child with aplastic anemia. Material: PBMCs from the stem cell graft donor, obtained from the stem cell graft. The CDR3 nucleotides are TGCGCCAGCAGCTCAAGCGGGAGGCGGGGTAATGAGCAGTTCTTC. The encoded protein is CASSSSGRRGNEQFF. Variable domain in full (rest from reference TRBV5-1 and TRBJ2-1): KAGVTQTPRYLIKTRGQQVTLSCSPISGHRSVSWYQQTPGQGLQFLFEYFSETQRNKGNFPGRFSGRQFSNSRSEMNVSTLELGDSALYLCASSSSGRRGNEQFFGPGTRLTVL.